This T cell receptor beta chain was identified in a study of blood T cell repertoires in COVID-19. This clone came up a few times. In the original processing: The assay estimated nucleated cells by amplifying reference gene primers. Only in-frame clones appear in the TCRdb table, and some are missing; sequencing was by immunoSEQ multiplex PCR. That table furnishes V, J and clone size, whereas the DNA furnished D and trimming. The sample consists of 100,000 to 150,000 clones, roughly 84% of them appearing once. With 7 bases removed from V and 6 bases from J, the gap between germline ends came to 15 bases. This CDR3 region has 12 residues. CDR1 and CDR2 from the germline V gene are SQVTM and ANQGSEA.

The sample taken for sequencing was peripheral blood. The chain links TRBV29-1 to TRBJ1-2; D might be TRBD1 (6 bases). This TCR derives from a woman older than 75 with acute or convalescent COVID-19. The CDR3 is CSGIQGTHGYTF. The CDR3 nucleotides are TGCAGCGGGATACAGGGAACGCATGGCTACACCTTC.